This entry lists 22 T cell receptor beta chains sequenced from one sample in a study of blood T cell repertoires in COVID-19. The method was immunoSEQ multiplex PCR; TCRdb's version includes in-frame clones alone and lacks a portion of them. The repertoire consists of under 250,000 clones, with about 89% occurring once and the leading ten covering roughly 5%. Sequenced material: peripheral blood. Every receptor here comes from a woman between 40 and 55 years old with acute or convalescent COVID-19.

V and J are TRBV11-2 and TRBJ2-1, with 9 bases fitting TRBD2. Losses at the gene ends were 3 bases for V and 7 bases for J; bases not matched to a gene: 7. There are 15 residues in the CDR3. Germline CDR1 and CDR2: SGHAT and FQNNGV. In nucleotides, the CDR3 is TGTGCCAGCAGCTTGATGTCTAGCGGGGCGAATGAGCAGTTCTTC. Translating it yields CASSLMSSGANEQFF.

The V call is TRBV11-2, the J call TRBJ2-3; maybe TRBD1 (6 bases). Per the germline V gene, CDR1 is SGHAT and CDR2 is FQNNGV. Trimming shortened V by 0 bases and J by 8 bases, and 12 bases separated the two germline ends. CDR3 length: 14 amino acids. Here the CDR3 DNA reads TGTGCCAGCAGCTTAGACCAGGGGTTCGGTACGCAGTATTTT. This translates into CASSLDQGFGTQYF.

In its sample, this clone was seen once. The chain carries TRBV3-1 (or the pseudogene TRBV3-2) and TRBJ2-5, with TRBD2 matching over 7 bases. The CDR3 has 18 amino acids. V shed 7 bases and J 1 base; nucleotides not matched to a gene: 18. In germline, CDR1 is LGHDT, CDR2 YNNKEL (reference sequence). CDR3 in DNA: TGTGCCAGCACCCCCCTGAGGACGGCGGGGGACTCCCAAGAGACCCAGTACTTC. This translates into CASTPLRTAGDSQETQYF.

The genes are TRBV2 and TRBJ1-1, with 7 bases identical to TRBD1. The CDR3 covers 13 residues. Germline V lookup: CDR1 SNHLY, CDR2 FYNNEI. Germline trimming cut 8 bases from V and 1 base from J; bases unmatched to any gene: 4. CDR3 nucleotide sequence: TGTGCCAGCTCTCGGACAGGGAACACTGAAGCTTTCTTT. Translation: CASSRTGNTEAFF.

The chain links TRBV15 to TRBJ2-3; 7 bases line up with TRBD2. V lost 0 bases, J lost 5 bases, and 5 bases stayed unmatched. The CDR3 totals 15 residues. Germline V gene data show CDR1 as LNHNV and CDR2 as YYDKDF (reference sequence). The CDR3 DNA is TGTGCCACCAGCAGAGAACGGGGGGTGCTAGATACGCAGTATTTT. This encodes CATSRERGVLDTQYF.

This chain uses TRBV5-1 with TRBJ2-5; 7 bases are a match to TRBD2. The CDR3 loop spans 14 amino acids. CDR1 is SGHRS, CDR2 YFSETQ, per germline. Germline trimming cut 4 bases from V and 4 bases from J; bases unmatched to any gene: 7. CDR3 sequence: CASSPGEGGETQYF. The CDR3 DNA follows: TGCGCCAGCAGCCCCGGGGAGGGAGGAGAGACCCAGTACTTC.

The V call is TRBV6-5, the J call TRBJ2-5; 9 bases are shared with TRBD2. Germline CDR1 reads MNHEY; CDR2 reads SVGAGI. The CDR3 length is 14 residues. V shed 7 bases, J shed 1 base, and the junction held 4 bases outside the gene matches. The CDR3 here is CASNAGGFQETQYF. As DNA, the CDR3 is TGTGCCAGCAACGCGGGAGGGTTCCAAGAGACCCAGTACTTC.

The chain uses TRBV6-6 and TRBJ1-3; tentative D call: TRBD1 (5 bases). V shed 7 bases and J shed 1 base, with 14 bases lying between them. This CDR3 is 15 amino acids long. CDR1 and CDR2 (germline): MNHNY, SVGAGI (reference sequence). The chain's CDR3 is CASISPRGSGNTIYF. The CDR3 DNA sequence: TGTGCCAGCATCTCCCCTAGGGGTTCTGGAAACACCATATATTTT.

This clone was seen once. The CDR3 DNA reads TGTGCCAGTAGGCTACAGGGGAGCGAAAAACTGTTTTTT. Protein sequence: CASRLQGSEKLFF. The rearrangement joins TRBV19 to TRBJ1-4; TRBD1 aligns across 7 bases. CDR1 and CDR2 from the germline V gene are LNHDA and SQIVND (reference sequence). Trimming cost V 6 bases and J 8 bases; bases outside gene matches: 6. The CDR3 runs 13 residues.

This rearrangement joins TRBV5-1 to TRBJ2-3, with TRBD1 matching over 10 bases. V was pared by 5 bases and J by 2 bases, with 5 bases of the junction left unmatched. Germline V gene lookup returns CDR1 SGHRS and CDR2 YFSETQ. This CDR3 region has 15 residues. Written as DNA, the CDR3 is TGCGCCAGCAGTGGGACAGGGGACAACACAGATACGCAGTATTTT. As protein: CASSGTGDNTDTQYF.

CDR3 coding DNA: TGTGCCATAAACTCCTTCCCTTACGAGCAGTACGTC. Protein sequence: CAINSFPYEQYV. J is TRBJ2-7 and V is TRBV2; D call uncertain. This CDR3 spans 12 amino acids. Germline lookup yields CDR1 SNHLY and CDR2 FYNNEI. Trimming shortened V by 10 bases and J by 4 bases, and 14 bases separated the two germline ends.

The gene calls are TRBV6-4 and TRBJ2-2; D possibly corresponds to TRBD1 (5 bases). The CDR3 consists of 13 residues. Trimming stripped 4 bases from V and 5 bases from J, with 8 bases between. Germline V lookup: CDR1 MRHNA, CDR2 SNTAGT. The CDR3 nucleotides are TGTGCCAGCAGTGCTGACAGAACCGGGGAGCTGTTTTTT. It encodes CASSADRTGELFF.

V usage is TRBV27 and J usage is TRBJ2-7; perhaps TRBD1 as D (6 bases). Germline assignment: CDR1 MNHEY and CDR2 SMNVEV (reference sequence). V lost 5 bases and J 4 bases, leaving 21 bases between the germline ends. The CDR3 totals 16 residues. CDR3 sequence reads: CASSGWGIQGIYEQYV. The CDR3 bases are TGTGCCAGCAGTGGTTGGGGTATCCAGGGGATATACGAGCAGTACGTC.

This sequence joins TRBV6-1 and TRBJ2-3, with D possibly TRBD2 on 5 matching bases. The length of the CDR3 is 15 residues. CDR1 and CDR2 from the germline V gene are MNHNS and SASEGT. V gave up 3 bases and J gave up 0 bases, with 10 bases separating them. The CDR3 sequence is CASSERRRSTDTQYF. The CDR3 DNA follows: TGTGCCAGCAGTGAGAGGAGGAGGAGCACAGATACGCAGTATTTT.

V and J are TRBV6-5 and TRBJ2-7, with 7 bases identical to TRBD1. Germline CDR1 and CDR2: MNHEY and SVGAGI. The CDR3 runs to 13 residues. After removal of 9 bases from V and 1 base from J, the junction contained 6 bases not matched to a gene. CDR3 sequence (DNA): TGTGCCAGTTCTCCGGGACAGTCCTACGAGCAGTACGTC. This codes for CASSPGQSYEQYV.

The chain is built from TRBV9 and TRBJ1-2; tentatively, D is TRBD1 (6 bases). Trimming left V 3 bases short and J 5 bases short, with 17 bases between. The CDR3 length is 15 residues. Germline V gives CDR1 SGDLS, CDR2 YYNGEE. The DNA of the CDR3 is TGTGCCAGCAGCGCGCCACAGGGTCGTGGGTATGGCTACACCTTC. Amino acid sequence: CASSAPQGRGYGYTF.

This clone turned up a few times. The chain carries TRBV11-2 and TRBJ1-1, with 7 bases lining up with TRBD1. The CDR3 is made up of 16 amino acids. V was pared by 5 bases and J by 5 bases, with 14 bases of the junction left unmatched. CDR1 and CDR2 from the germline V gene are SGHAT and FQNNGV. The CDR3: CASSRGLGTVGTEAFF. CDR3 sequence (DNA): TGTGCCAGCAGCAGGGGGTTGGGGACAGTAGGGACTGAAGCTTTCTTT.

The chain is built from TRBV25-1 and TRBJ2-2; TRBD1 agrees at 8 bases. The J segment lost 9 bases and the V segment lost 7 bases, leaving 13 bases of the junction unmatched. From germline, CDR1 is MGHDK and CDR2 SYGVNS. The CDR3 runs 15 residues. The CDR3 region is CASNRNTGGIRELFF. Here the CDR3 DNA reads TGTGCCAGCAACCGTAACACAGGGGGAATCCGGGAGCTGTTTTTT.

This sequence joins TRBV7-3 and TRBJ2-3; 10 bases line up with TRBD2. The CDR3 loop spans 14 amino acids. V shed 7 bases, J shed 4 bases, and the junction held 5 bases outside the gene matches. CDR1 is SGHTA, CDR2 FQGTGA, per germline. The CDR3 protein is CASTLAGASDTQYF. The DNA of the CDR3 is TGTGCCAGCACCCTAGCGGGGGCCTCAGATACGCAGTATTTT.

The gene calls are TRBV9 and TRBJ1-2, with 9 nucleotides matching TRBD1. Trimming took 3 bases from V and 2 from J; bases not matched to a gene: 17. CDR3 size: 19 residues. Germline V CDR1 and CDR2: SGDLS, YYNGEE. DNA for the CDR3: TGTGCCAGCAGCGGCTCCGGGACAGGGCCTTTTAACCCCAACTATGGCTACACCTTC. Protein sequence: CASSGSGTGPFNPNYGYTF.

In nucleotides, the CDR3 is TGTGCCAGCAGTTTATCCGGTATTTTCGGGGGGACTGAAGCTTTCTTT. It specifies CASSLSGIFGGTEAFF. This chain connects TRBV27 to TRBJ1-1; D perhaps matches TRBD1 (5 bases). Germline values: CDR1 MNHEY, CDR2 SMNVEV (reference sequence). With 0 bases removed from V and 5 bases from J, the gap between germline ends came to 16 bases. CDR3 length: 16 amino acids.

This clone was seen only a few times. V gene TRBV5-8 combines with J gene TRBJ1-5; weak D call: TRBD1 (5 bases). Deletions cut 0 bases from V and 5 bases from J, with 12 bases between. Germline lookup yields CDR1 SGHTS and CDR2 YDEGEE. The CDR3 has 15 amino acids. For the CDR3, the DNA is TGTGCCAGCAGCTTGGGGCAGGGTGGAGATCAGCCCCAGCATTTT. Protein product: CASSLGQGGDQPQHF.